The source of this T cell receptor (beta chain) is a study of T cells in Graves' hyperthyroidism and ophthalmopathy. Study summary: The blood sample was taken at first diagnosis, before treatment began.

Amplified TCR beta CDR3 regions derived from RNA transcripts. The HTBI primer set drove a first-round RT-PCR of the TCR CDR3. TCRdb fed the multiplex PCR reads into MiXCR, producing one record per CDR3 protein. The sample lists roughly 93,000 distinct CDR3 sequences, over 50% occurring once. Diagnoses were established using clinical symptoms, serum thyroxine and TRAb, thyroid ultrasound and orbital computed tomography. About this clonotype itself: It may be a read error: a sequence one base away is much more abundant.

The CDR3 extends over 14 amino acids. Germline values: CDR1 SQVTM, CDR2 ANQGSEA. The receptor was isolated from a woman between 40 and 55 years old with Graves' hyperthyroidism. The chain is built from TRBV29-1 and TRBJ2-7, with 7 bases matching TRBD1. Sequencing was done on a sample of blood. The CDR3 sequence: CSAPRDRDIYEQYF. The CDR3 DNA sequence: TGCAGTGCCCCTAGGGACAGAGATATCTACGAGCAGTACTTC.